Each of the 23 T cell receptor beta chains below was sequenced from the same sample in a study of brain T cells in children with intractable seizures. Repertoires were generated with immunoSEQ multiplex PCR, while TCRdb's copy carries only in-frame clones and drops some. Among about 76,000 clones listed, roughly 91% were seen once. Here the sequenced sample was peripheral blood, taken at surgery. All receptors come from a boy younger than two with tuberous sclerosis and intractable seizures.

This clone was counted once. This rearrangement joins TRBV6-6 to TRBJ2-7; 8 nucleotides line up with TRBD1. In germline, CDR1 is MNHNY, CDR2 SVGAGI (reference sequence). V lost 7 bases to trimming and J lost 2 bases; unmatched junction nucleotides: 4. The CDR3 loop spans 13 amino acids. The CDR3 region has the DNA TGTGCCAGCACTTTACAGGGGGCCTACGAGCAGTACTTC. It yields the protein CASTLQGAYEQYF.

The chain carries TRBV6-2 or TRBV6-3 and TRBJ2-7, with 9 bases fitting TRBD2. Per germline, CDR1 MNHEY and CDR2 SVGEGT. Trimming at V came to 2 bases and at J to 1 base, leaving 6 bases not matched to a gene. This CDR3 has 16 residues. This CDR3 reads CASSYLGLAQSYEQYF. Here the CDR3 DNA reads TGTGCCAGCAGTTACCTCGGACTAGCGCAATCCTACGAGCAGTACTTC.

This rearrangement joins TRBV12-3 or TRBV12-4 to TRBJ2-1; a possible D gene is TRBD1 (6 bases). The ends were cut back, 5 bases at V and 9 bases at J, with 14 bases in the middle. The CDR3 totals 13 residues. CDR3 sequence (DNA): TGTGCCAGCAGTCTAACAGGGTTGACTGAGCAGTTCTTC. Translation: CASSLTGLTEQFF.

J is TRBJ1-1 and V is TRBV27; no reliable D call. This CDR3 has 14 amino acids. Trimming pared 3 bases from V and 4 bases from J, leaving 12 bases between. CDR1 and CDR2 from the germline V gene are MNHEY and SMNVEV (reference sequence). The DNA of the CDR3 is TGTGCCAGCAGTTTGATGGGAGGAGGCACTGAAGCTTTCTTT. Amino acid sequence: CASSLMGGGTEAFF.

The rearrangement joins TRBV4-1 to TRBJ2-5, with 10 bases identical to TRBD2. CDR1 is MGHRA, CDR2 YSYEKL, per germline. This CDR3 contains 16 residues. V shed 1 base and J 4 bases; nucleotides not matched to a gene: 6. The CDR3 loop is CASSQGEREGGETQYF. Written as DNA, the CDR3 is TGCGCCAGCAGCCAAGGCGAGCGGGAGGGAGGAGAGACCCAGTACTTC.

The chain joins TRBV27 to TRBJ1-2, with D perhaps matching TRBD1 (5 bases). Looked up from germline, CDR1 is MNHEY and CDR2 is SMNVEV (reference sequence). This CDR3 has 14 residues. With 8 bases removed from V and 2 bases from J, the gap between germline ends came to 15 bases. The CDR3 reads CASPSVGGNYGYTF. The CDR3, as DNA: TGTGCCAGCCCATCCGTGGGGGGGAACTATGGCTACACCTTC.

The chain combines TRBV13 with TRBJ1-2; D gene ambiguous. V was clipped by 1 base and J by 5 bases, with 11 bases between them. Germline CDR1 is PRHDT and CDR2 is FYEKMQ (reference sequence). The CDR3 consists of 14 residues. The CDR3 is CASSLAPIEYGYTF. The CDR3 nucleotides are TGTGCCAGCAGCTTAGCCCCTATAGAATATGGCTACACCTTC.

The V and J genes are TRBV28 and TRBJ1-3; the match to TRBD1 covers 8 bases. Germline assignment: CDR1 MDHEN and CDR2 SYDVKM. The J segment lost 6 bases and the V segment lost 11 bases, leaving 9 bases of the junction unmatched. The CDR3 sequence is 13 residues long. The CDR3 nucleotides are TGTGCCTTCTCGGACAGGGAGACAAACACCATATATTTT. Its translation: CAFSDRETNTIYF.

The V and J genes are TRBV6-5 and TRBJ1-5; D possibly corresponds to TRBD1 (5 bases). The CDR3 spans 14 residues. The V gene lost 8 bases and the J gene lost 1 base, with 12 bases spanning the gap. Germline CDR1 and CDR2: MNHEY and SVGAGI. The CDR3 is CASSRGGSNQPQHF. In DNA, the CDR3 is TGTGCCAGCTCTAGGGGAGGAAGCAATCAGCCCCAGCATTTT.

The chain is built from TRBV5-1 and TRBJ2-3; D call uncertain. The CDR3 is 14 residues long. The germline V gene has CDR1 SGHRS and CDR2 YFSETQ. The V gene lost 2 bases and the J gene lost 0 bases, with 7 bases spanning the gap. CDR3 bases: TGCGCCAGCAGCTTAGGTGAGAGCACAGATACGCAGTATTTT. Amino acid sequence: CASSLGESTDTQYF.

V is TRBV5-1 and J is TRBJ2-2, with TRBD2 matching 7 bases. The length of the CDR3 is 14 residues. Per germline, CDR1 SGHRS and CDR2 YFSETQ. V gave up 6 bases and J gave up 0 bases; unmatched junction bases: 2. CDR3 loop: CASNRGANTGELFF. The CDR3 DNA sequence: TGCGCCAGCAACCGGGGGGCGAACACCGGGGAGCTGTTTTTT.

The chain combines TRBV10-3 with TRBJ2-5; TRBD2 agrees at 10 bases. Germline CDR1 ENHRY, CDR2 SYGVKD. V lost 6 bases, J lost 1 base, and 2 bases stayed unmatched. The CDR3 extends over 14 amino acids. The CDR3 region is CAISASGGQETQYF. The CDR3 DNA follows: TGTGCCATCAGCGCTAGCGGGGGCCAAGAGACCCAGTACTTC.

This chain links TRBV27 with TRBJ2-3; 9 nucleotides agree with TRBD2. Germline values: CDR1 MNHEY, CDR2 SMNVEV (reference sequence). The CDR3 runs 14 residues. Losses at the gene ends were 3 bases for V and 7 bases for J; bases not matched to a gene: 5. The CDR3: CASSFLAGFYTQYF. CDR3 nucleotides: TGTGCCAGCAGTTTCCTAGCGGGGTTTTATACGCAGTATTTT.

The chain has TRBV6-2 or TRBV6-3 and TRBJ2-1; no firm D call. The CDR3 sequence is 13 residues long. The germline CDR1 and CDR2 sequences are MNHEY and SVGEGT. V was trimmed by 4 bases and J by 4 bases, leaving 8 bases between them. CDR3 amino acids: CASSSPLYNEQFF. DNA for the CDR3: TGTGCCAGCAGTTCCCCGCTTTACAATGAGCAGTTCTTC.

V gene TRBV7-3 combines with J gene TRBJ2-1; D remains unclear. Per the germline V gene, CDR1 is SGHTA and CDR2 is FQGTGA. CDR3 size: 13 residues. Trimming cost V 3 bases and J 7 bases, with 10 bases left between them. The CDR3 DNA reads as TGTGCCAGCAGCTTGGCCGGGTTGAATGAGCAGTTCTTC. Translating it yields CASSLAGLNEQFF.

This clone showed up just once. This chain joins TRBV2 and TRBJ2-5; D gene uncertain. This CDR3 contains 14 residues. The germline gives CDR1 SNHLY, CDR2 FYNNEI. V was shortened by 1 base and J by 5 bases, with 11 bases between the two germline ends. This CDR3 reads CASSEVGLGETQYF. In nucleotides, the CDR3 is TGTGCCAGCAGTGAAGTGGGCCTGGGGGAGACCCAGTACTTC.

In DNA form, the CDR3 reads TGTGCCAGTAGTATTTGGAGGGGGTTAAGTAATGAAAAACTGTTTTTT. Its translation is CASSIWRGLSNEKLFF. The gene calls are TRBV19 and TRBJ1-4; D possibly corresponds to TRBD1 (6 bases). Germline lookup yields CDR1 LNHDA and CDR2 SQIVND (reference sequence). The CDR3 sequence is 16 residues long. V dropped 3 bases and J dropped 4 bases, with 15 bases sitting between them.

The CDR3 loop reads CASSERFLGGGKDGYTF. CDR3 coding DNA: TGTGCCAGCAGTGAACGCTTCCTGGGAGGGGGAAAAGATGGCTACACCTTC. V usage is TRBV25-1 and J usage is TRBJ1-2; possible D gene TRBD1, 6 bases. This CDR3 is built from 17 residues. Germline V CDR1 and CDR2: MGHDK, SYGVNS. Deletions cut 2 bases from V and 6 bases from J, with 22 bases between.

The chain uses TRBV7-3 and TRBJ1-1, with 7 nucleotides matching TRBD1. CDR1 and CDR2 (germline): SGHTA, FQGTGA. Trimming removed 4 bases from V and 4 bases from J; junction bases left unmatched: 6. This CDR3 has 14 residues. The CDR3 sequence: CASSSEGGVTEAFF. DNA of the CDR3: TGTGCCAGCAGCTCCGAAGGGGGCGTCACTGAAGCTTTCTTT. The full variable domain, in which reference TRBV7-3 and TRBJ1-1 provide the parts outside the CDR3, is GAGVSQTPSNKVTEKGKYVELRCDPISGHTALYWYRQSLGQGPEFLIYFQGTGAADDSGLPNDRFFAVRPEGSVSTLKIQRTERGDSAVYLCASSSEGGVTEAFFGQGTRLTVV.

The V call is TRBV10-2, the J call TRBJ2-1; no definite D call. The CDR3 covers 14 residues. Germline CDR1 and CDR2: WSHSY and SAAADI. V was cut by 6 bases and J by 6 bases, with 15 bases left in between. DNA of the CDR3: TGCGCCAGCAGCGGGCCAAGATCGGTCAATGAGCAGTTCTTC. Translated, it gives CASSGPRSVNEQFF.

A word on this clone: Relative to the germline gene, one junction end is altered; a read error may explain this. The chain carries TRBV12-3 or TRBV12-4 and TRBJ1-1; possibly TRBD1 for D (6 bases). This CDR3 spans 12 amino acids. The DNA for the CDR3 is TGTGCCAGCAGTTTACCCAGGGAGCAGGGGACTTTT. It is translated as CASSLPREQGTF.

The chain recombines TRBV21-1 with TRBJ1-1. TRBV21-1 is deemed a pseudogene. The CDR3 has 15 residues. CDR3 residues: CASSKCTLKNTEAFF. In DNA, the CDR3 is TGTGCCAGCAGCAAATGCACGTTAAAGAACACTGAAGCTTTCTTT.

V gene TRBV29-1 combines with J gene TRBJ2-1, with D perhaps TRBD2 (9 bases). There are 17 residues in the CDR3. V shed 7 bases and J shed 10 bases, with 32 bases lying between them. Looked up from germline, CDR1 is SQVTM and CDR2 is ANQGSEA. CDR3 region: CSASGTGNPSGAGEQFF. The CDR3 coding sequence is TGCAGCGCCTCCGGGACAGGAAATCCTAGCGGGGCGGGCGAGCAGTTCTTC.